These 17 T cell receptor beta chains originate from one sample sequenced in a study of T cells in Graves' hyperthyroidism and ophthalmopathy. Using RNA transcripts as the source, TCR beta CDR3 regions were amplified. An initial round of RT-PCR targeting the TCR CDR3 relied on the HTBI primer set. From the multiplex PCR reads, TCRdb called clonotypes with MiXCR, one entry per CDR3 protein. Here the sample spans 550,000 to 600,000 distinct CDR3 sequences, over 15% being singletons. Specimen: blood. The receptor set was obtained from a woman in her late teens or twenties with Graves' hyperthyroidism.

The chain links TRBV7-2 to TRBJ2-1, with 9 bases aligning to TRBD2. This CDR3 has 17 residues. Germline-derived CDR1 and CDR2 are SGHTA and FQGNSA. Germline trimming cut 3 bases from V and 10 bases from J; bases unmatched to any gene: 16. CDR3 DNA sequence: TGTGCCAGCAGCTTTAAGGGTGGGGTAGCGGGAGATCGCGAGCAGTTCTTC. This translates into CASSFKGGVAGDREQFF.

V gene TRBV7-9 combines with J gene TRBJ1-2; D is perhaps TRBD1 (5 bases). The CDR3 is 15 amino acids. CDR1 SEHNR and CDR2 FQNEAQ come from the germline V gene (reference sequence). V lost 5 bases, J lost 8 bases, and 21 bases lay in between. Written as DNA, the CDR3 is TGTGCCAGCAGCAACGGCGGGTGGGGGAAGATGGGCTACACCTTC. It translates to CASSNGGWGKMGYTF.

This clonotype turned up a few times. This chain uses TRBV29-1 with TRBJ2-3; the D gene is possibly TRBD1 (7 bases). Germline V gene sequence: CDR1 SQVTM, CDR2 ANQGSEA. The CDR3 is made up of 14 amino acids. Trimming shortened V by 4 bases and J by 6 bases, and 17 bases separated the two germline ends. The CDR3, as DNA: TGCAGCGTTGCAGGGGGGCAGGTTCAGGATACGCAGTATTTT. Amino acid sequence: CSVAGGQVQDTQYF.

This clonotype was seen many times. The chain joins TRBV12-3 or TRBV12-4 to TRBJ2-7; 10 bases are a match to TRBD1. The CDR3 covers 15 residues. V lost 5 bases to trimming and J lost 6 bases; unmatched junction nucleotides: 10. The CDR3 protein is CASSATGQGWSEQYF. The CDR3 nucleotides read TGTGCCAGCAGTGCGACGGGACAGGGGTGGTCCGAGCAGTACTTC.

V gene TRBV7-3 combines with J gene TRBJ2-1; TRBD2 aligns across 7 bases. The CDR3 covers 14 residues. With 3 bases clipped from V and 5 bases from J, the junction kept 4 bases outside the gene matches. The germline V gene encodes CDR1 SGHTA and CDR2 FQGTGA. CDR3 DNA sequence: TGTGCCAGCAGCTTGGTGGGGGGGAACAATGAGCAGTTCTTC. This sequence encodes CASSLVGGNNEQFF.

The sample holds many counts of this clonotype. V gene TRBV10-3 combines with J gene TRBJ2-2, with D perhaps being TRBD1 or TRBD2 (5 bases each). Trimming pared 8 bases from V and 0 bases from J, leaving 16 bases between. The CDR3 runs 16 residues. Looked up from germline, CDR1 is ENHRY and CDR2 is SYGVKD. CDR3 bases: TGTGCCATCGGGGGTGACTGGGGGACGAACACCGGGGAGCTGTTTTTT. Its translation: CAIGGDWGTNTGELFF.

This clonotype was found many times. The chain combines TRBV19 with TRBJ2-1; 7 bases agree with TRBD2. The germline V gene encodes CDR1 LNHDA and CDR2 SQIVND (reference sequence). V lost 3 bases, J lost 10 bases, and 27 bases stayed unmatched. The CDR3 is 20 residues long. The CDR3 DNA reads as TGTGCCAGTAGTATGGAGGCTACGGCGGGGGTGGCTCCTACTAACATGGAGCAGTTCTTC. It specifies CASSMEATAGVAPTNMEQFF.

This chain joins TRBV5-1 and TRBJ2-1; TRBD2 aligns across 13 bases. V shed 4 bases and J 8 bases; nucleotides not matched to a gene: 12. Germline values: CDR1 SGHRS, CDR2 YFSETQ. This CDR3 is built from 17 residues. As DNA, the CDR3 is TGCGCCAGCAGCCCGGGACTAGCGGGGCCATCCCTCGATGAGCAGTTCTTC. Amino acids: CASSPGLAGPSLDEQFF.

The chain is built from TRBV28 and TRBJ2-3, with D maybe TRBD2 (5 bases). This CDR3 spans 17 amino acids. Germline V CDR1 and CDR2: MDHEN, SYDVKM. Trimming cost V 4 bases and J 4 bases, with 21 bases left between them. The CDR3 DNA reads TGTGCCAGCAGTTCCTACCTTCGAGGGCTAGTAGCAGATACGCAGTATTTT. Its translation: CASSSYLRGLVADTQYF.

This clonotype was counted a few times. Here the CDR3 reads CSVQERTGGYEQYF. The CDR3 bases are TGCAGTGTTCAAGAAAGGACAGGGGGCTACGAGCAGTACTTC. The V call is TRBV20-1, the J call TRBJ2-7; 10 nucleotides match TRBD1. CDR1 DFQATT and CDR2 SNEGSKA come from the germline V gene (reference sequence). Trimming at V came to 7 bases and at J to 3 bases, leaving 9 bases not matched to a gene. This CDR3 is built from 14 residues.

This clonotype was found a few times. CDR3 sequence (DNA): TGTGCCACCAGTGGGACAACTAACTATGGCTACACCTTC. Its protein product is CATSGTTNYGYTF. The V gene is TRBV24-1, the J gene TRBJ1-2; a possible D gene is TRBD1 (5 bases). V was cut by 5 bases and J by 0 bases, with 6 bases left in between. The length of the CDR3 is 13 residues. CDR1 is KGHDR, CDR2 SFDVKD, per germline.

The chain is built from TRBV6-2 or TRBV6-3 and TRBJ2-5; TRBD1 aligns across 9 bases. The germline V gene has CDR1 MNHEY and CDR2 SVGEGT. Trimming at V came to 5 bases and at J to 5 bases, leaving 9 bases not matched to a gene. This CDR3 has 15 amino acids. This CDR3 is CASSRTGTGRETQYF. The CDR3 coding sequence is TGTGCCAGCAGTAGAACCGGGACAGGGCGTGAGACCCAGTACTTC.

The V gene is TRBV3-1, the J gene TRBJ2-1; D possibly corresponds to TRBD2 (5 bases). This CDR3 is 16 amino acids long. V was cut by 4 bases and J by 3 bases, with 16 bases left in between. Germline CDR1 and CDR2: LGHDT and YNNKEL (reference sequence). CDR3 residues: CASSPPGGLGYNEQFF. CDR3 nucleotides: TGTGCCAGCAGCCCCCCCGGCGGACTGGGCTACAATGAGCAGTTCTTC.

This clonotype occurred a few times. The chain has TRBV6-1 and TRBJ2-7, with TRBD1 matching 8 bases. The CDR3 covers 12 residues. The germline V gene encodes CDR1 MNHNS and CDR2 SASEGT. V trimming: 8 bases; J trimming: 3 bases; junction bases outside the gene matches: 3. For the CDR3, the DNA is TGTGCCAGCGGACAGGGCATCTACGAGCAGTACTTC. The encoded protein is CASGQGIYEQYF.

This clonotype has a count of ten or more. The rearrangement links TRBV7-2 to TRBJ2-7, with D uncertain. The germline V and J ends were trimmed by 3 bases and 1 base, with 10 bases remaining between them. The CDR3 contains 14 residues. Germline V gives CDR1 SGHTA, CDR2 FQGNSA. The CDR3 sequence: CASSFLDASYEQYF. The CDR3 DNA reads TGTGCCAGCAGCTTTTTGGACGCATCCTACGAGCAGTACTTC.

This clonotype was seen only a few times. The chain has TRBV7-8 and TRBJ1-2; 7 bases fit TRBD1. V trimming: 1 base; J trimming: 3 bases; junction bases outside the gene matches: 5. This CDR3 is built from 15 residues. Germline V gene data show CDR1 as SGHVS and CDR2 as FQNEAQ. CDR3 region: CASSLGKGADYGYTF. The CDR3 nucleotides read TGTGCCAGCAGCTTAGGAAAGGGGGCGGACTATGGCTACACCTTC.

The chain employs TRBV30 and TRBJ2-7, with 9 bases that match TRBD1. Trimming at V came to 8 bases and at J to 2 bases, leaving 4 bases not matched to a gene. Germline V gene data show CDR1 as GTSNPN and CDR2 as SVGIG (reference sequence). The CDR3 is made up of 12 amino acids. CDR3 in DNA: TGTGCCCACGGGACAGGGACCTACGAGCAGTACTTC. Amino acids: CAHGTGTYEQYF.